Each of the 24 T cell receptor beta chains below was sequenced from the same sample in a study of regulatory and conventional T cells in RAG deficiency. Regulatory T cells were sorted from blood as CD4+ CD25-high CD127-low cells. Measured with immunoSEQ multiplex PCR; TCRdb has only the in-frame clones, and not every one. The sample consists of several thousand clones, 85% to 95% of them appearing once. The same sample was also studied in work on regulatory T cells. This second study notes: Primers: 52 TRBV forward and 13 TRBJ reverse.

Sequencing was carried out using CD127- CD25+ CD4+ Tregs sorted from blood. The receptors originated from a human donor in good health.

The rearrangement uses TRBV2 and TRBJ2-1; TRBD2 agrees at 7 bases. Germline CDR1 is SNHLY and CDR2 is FYNNEI. There are 12 residues in the CDR3. J gave up 7 bases and V 9 bases, and 6 bases lay outside the gene matches. CDR3 bases: TGTGCCAGGGGAAGACTAGCTAATGAGCAGTTCTTC. Residues: CARGRLANEQFF.

The chain carries TRBV7-9 and TRBJ2-2, with D perhaps TRBD2 (5 bases). The germline V gene encodes CDR1 SEHNR and CDR2 FQNEAQ (reference sequence). V lost 4 bases and J lost 3, with 15 bases in between. This CDR3 region has 16 residues. The CDR3 here is CASSSRGLADTGELFF. CDR3 nucleotides: TGTGCCAGCAGCTCCCGGGGATTGGCGGACACCGGGGAGCTGTTTTTT.

V gene TRBV23-1 combines with J gene TRBJ2-7, with 9 bases aligning to TRBD1. TRBV23-1 is flagged as an ORF with uncertain function. The CDR3 is 19 amino acids. The trim removed 4 bases at V and 4 bases at J, leaving 20 bases unmatched. Written as DNA, the CDR3 is TGCGCCAGCAGTCGAGCCGGGACAGGGTACACTTTTCTGAGATACGAGCAGTACTTC. Its protein product is CASSRAGTGYTFLRYEQYF.

The gene calls are TRBV18 and TRBJ2-1; 9 bases agree with TRBD2. The germline CDR1 and CDR2 sequences are KGHSH and LQKENI. Trimming cost V 1 base and J 9 bases; bases outside gene matches: 10. The CDR3 has 16 amino acids. CDR3 DNA sequence: TGTGCCAGCTCACCACTTAGTATTAGCGGGAGTGGTGAGCAGTTCTTC. This encodes CASSPLSISGSGEQFF.

The genes are TRBV11-2 and TRBJ2-1; possibly TRBD2 for D (6 bases). Per the germline V gene, CDR1 is SGHAT and CDR2 is FQNNGV. Deletions cut 3 bases from V and 4 bases from J, with 16 bases between. CDR3 size: 16 residues. The CDR3 coding sequence is TGTGCCAGCAGCTTTCGAGCACTAGCAGGTTACAATGAGCAGTTCTTC. Its protein product is CASSFRALAGYNEQFF.

The chain combines TRBV14 with TRBJ2-7; D unclear. Germline assignment: CDR1 SGHDN and CDR2 FVKESK. The CDR3 extends over 13 amino acids. Deletions cut 0 bases from V and 3 bases from J, with 6 bases between. The CDR3 bases are TGTGCCAGCAGCCAAGAGGTGAGCTACGAGCAGTACTTC. It codes for CASSQEVSYEQYF.

The chain employs TRBV5-1 and TRBJ2-5; 13 positions agree with TRBD2. From germline, CDR1 is SGHRS and CDR2 YFSETQ. V trimming: 1 base; J trimming: 1 base; junction bases outside the gene matches: 4. This CDR3 contains 17 residues. The CDR3 protein is CASSLTSGRGPQETQYF. The CDR3 DNA sequence: TGCGCCAGCAGCTTGACTAGCGGGAGGGGTCCCCAAGAGACCCAGTACTTC. The entire variable domain, with the rest obtained from reference TRBV5-1 and TRBJ2-5, is as follows: KAGVTQTPRYLIKTRGQQVTLSCSPISGHRSVSWYQQTPGQGLQFLFEYFSETQRNKGNFPGRFSGRQFSNSRSEMNVSTLELGDSALYLCASSLTSGRGPQETQYFGPGTRLLVL.

The CDR3 nucleotides are TGTGCCAGCAGCTTCTCCCAGGACTCTGGAAACACCATATATTTT. Amino acids: CASSFSQDSGNTIYF. The chain recombines TRBV5-4 with TRBJ1-3; D not certain. Trimming stripped 2 bases from V and 0 bases from J, with 9 bases between. The CDR3 is 15 amino acids. Germline-derived CDR1 and CDR2 are SGHNT and YYREEE (reference sequence). Using reference TRBV5-4 and TRBJ1-3 for the parts outside the CDR3, the full variable domain is ETGVTQSPTHLIKTRGQQVTLRCSSQSGHNTVSWYQQALGQGPQFIFQYYREEENGRGNFPPRFSGLQFPNYSSELNVNALELDDSALYLCASSFSQDSGNTIYFGEGSWLTVV.

Points on this clone: The junction departs from the called germline gene at one end, perhaps through a read error. V and J are TRBV5-1 and TRBJ1-6; the match to TRBD1 covers 7 bases. Germline loops: CDR1 SGHRS, CDR2 YFSETQ. The CDR3 is 16 residues long. In DNA, the CDR3 is TGCACCAGCAGCTCTACCGGGACAGCCTATAATTCACCCCTCCACTTT. This sequence encodes CTSSSTGTAYNSPLHF.

J is TRBJ1-2 and V is TRBV6-6, with a tentative D call TRBD1 (5 bases). V shed 6 bases and J shed 4 bases, with 15 bases lying between them. The germline V gene has CDR1 MNHNY and CDR2 SVGAGI (reference sequence). The CDR3 runs to 14 residues. The CDR3 bases are TGTGCCAGCAGGGGGAGGGGCAGCGCCTATGGCTACACCTTC. Amino acids: CASRGRGSAYGYTF.

The rearrangement joins TRBV4-1 to TRBJ2-5, with 7 bases lining up with TRBD2. In germline, CDR1 is MGHRA, CDR2 YSYEKL. The CDR3 length is 18 residues. Losses at the gene ends were 0 bases for V and 0 bases for J; bases not matched to a gene: 10. CDR3 nucleotide sequence: TGCGCCAGCAGCCAAGATAGGCGCCAGCGGGGCCACCAAGAGACCCAGTACTTC. This encodes CASSQDRRQRGHQETQYF.

The gene calls are TRBV27 and TRBJ2-3; TRBD2 aligns across 10 bases. The CDR3 sequence is 19 residues long. Germline V gene lookup returns CDR1 MNHEY and CDR2 SMNVEV (reference sequence). J was trimmed by 4 bases and V by 7 bases; bases with no gene match: 20. Here the CDR3 reads CASKVRYGDSGGRADTQYF. DNA for the CDR3: TGTGCCAGCAAGGTTCGGTACGGGGATAGCGGGGGGCGGGCAGATACGCAGTATTTT.

The V and J genes are TRBV10-1 and TRBJ2-7; TRBD1 aligns across 10 bases. The CDR3 covers 15 residues. With V trimmed by 5 bases and J by 3 bases, 7 bases remained unmatched. Germline values: CDR1 WNHNN, CDR2 SYGVQD (reference sequence). As DNA, the CDR3 is TGCGCCAGCAGTCCCCCACGGACAGGGGGCTACGAGCAGTACTTC. As protein: CASSPPRTGGYEQYF.

This chain joins TRBV27 and TRBJ2-7; 10 nucleotides line up with TRBD2. The germline V gene encodes CDR1 MNHEY and CDR2 SMNVEV (reference sequence). The CDR3 extends over 14 amino acids. With 6 bases clipped from V and 2 bases from J, the junction kept 4 bases outside the gene matches. In nucleotides, the CDR3 is TGTGCCAGCAGGGGGACTAGCGTTGCCTACGAGCAGTACTTC. As protein: CASRGTSVAYEQYF.

The CDR3 region is CSASPADTQYF. The CDR3 DNA reads as TGCAGTGCGTCACCCGCGGATACGCAGTATTTT. The chain couples TRBV20-1 to TRBJ2-3; D unresolved. Germline V lookup: CDR1 DFQATT, CDR2 SNEGSKA (reference sequence). The CDR3 extends over 11 amino acids. V lost 6 bases and J 6 bases, leaving 10 bases between the germline ends.

The J gene is TRBJ2-1, the V gene TRBV7-6; possibly TRBD2 for D (5 bases). The CDR3 has 16 amino acids. Germline CDR1 is SGHVS and CDR2 is FNYEAQ. The V end lost 3 bases, the J end lost 8 bases, and 20 bases lay between the germline ends. The CDR3 nucleotides are TGTGCCAGCAGCTTCGGGGTTGGCCGGTTTGGAGATGAGCAGTTCTTC. Translating gives CASSFGVGRFGDEQFF. The full variable domain, rest sourced from reference TRBV7-6 and TRBJ2-1, is GAGVSQSPRYKVTKRGQDVALRCDPISGHVSLYWYRQALGQGPEFLTYFNYEAQQDKSGLPNDRFSAERPEGSISTLTIQRTEQRDSAMYRCASSFGVGRFGDEQFFGPGTRLTVL.

This clone was recorded once. V is TRBV5-1 and J is TRBJ1-5; D not certain. V gave up 0 bases and J gave up 2 bases, with 9 bases separating them. The CDR3 totals 15 residues. The germline gives CDR1 SGHRS, CDR2 YFSETQ. As DNA, the CDR3 is TGCGCCAGCAGCTTGGAAGGGAGGGGCAATCAGCCCCAGCATTTT. Translating gives CASSLEGRGNQPQHF.

The genes are TRBV7-2 and TRBJ2-6; D is unresolved. This CDR3 spans 16 amino acids. Germline V gene sequence: CDR1 SGHTA, CDR2 FQGNSA. V was shortened by 0 bases and J by 0 bases, with 6 bases between the two germline ends. CDR3 region: CASSLAVSSGANVLTF. For the CDR3, the DNA is TGTGCCAGCAGCTTAGCCGTTAGCTCTGGGGCCAACGTCCTGACTTTC.

J is TRBJ1-4 and V is TRBV30; no clear D gene. The germline V and J ends were trimmed by 0 bases and 7 bases, with 6 bases remaining between them. This CDR3 has 12 amino acids. The germline gives CDR1 GTSNPN, CDR2 SVGIG (reference sequence). As DNA, the CDR3 is TGTGCCTGGAGTGTAGAGGGTGAAAAACTGTTTTTT. Amino acid sequence: CAWSVEGEKLFF.

The rearrangement joins TRBV6-5 to TRBJ2-7, with D tentatively TRBD1 (5 bases). Germline CDR1 and CDR2: MNHEY and SVGAGI. The CDR3 is made up of 14 amino acids. V lost 3 bases, J lost 2 bases, and 11 bases lay in between. In DNA, the CDR3 is TGTGCCAGCAGTTATGGGCGACAGACCTACGAGCAGTACTTC. It translates to CASSYGRQTYEQYF.

The sample holds a few counts of this clone. The gene calls are TRBV1 and TRBJ1-2; no DNA check was done on the table's D call, TRBD1. TRBV1 is designated a pseudogene. This CDR3 is 16 amino acids long. The CDR3 sequence: CTSSHAGVQSNYGYTF. The DNA for the CDR3 is TGCACCAGCAGCCATGCAGGGGTCCAGTCTAACTATGGCTACACCTTC.

This chain uses TRBV4-2 with TRBJ2-3, with 10 bases fitting TRBD2. The CDR3 is 14 residues long. V was clipped by 4 bases and J by 8 bases; unmatched bases: 6. CDR1 and CDR2 (germline): LGHNA, YNFKEQ. The CDR3 sequence is CASSLLAGEGTQYF. The CDR3 DNA is TGTGCCAGCAGCCTCCTAGCGGGAGAAGGTACGCAGTATTTT.

The genes are TRBV18 and TRBJ1-2; TRBD1 might be the D (6 bases). The CDR3 has 13 residues. CDR1 is KGHSH and CDR2 is LQKENI in the germline V gene. V was pared by 2 bases and J by 8 bases, with 12 bases between. The CDR3 DNA reads as TGTGCCAGCTCACCAGGGGGCTCTTGGGGCTACACCTTC. Its protein is CASSPGGSWGYTF.

The genes are TRBV10-3 and TRBJ2-3; D uncertain. This CDR3 is 11 amino acids long. Trimming cost V 11 bases and J 0 bases, with 6 bases left between them. Germline loops: CDR1 ENHRY, CDR2 SYGVKD. CDR3 sequence (DNA): TGTGCCTCCCGGAGCACAGATACGCAGTATTTT. Protein product: CASRSTDTQYF.